This TCR beta chain emerged from a study of blood T cells in healthy people across ages. The use of a sample-barcoded 5' primer and a J-beta primer mix characterized a second PCR of roughly 6 to 12 cycles. CDR3-containing paired-end reads numbered at least 3 million in each sample. TCRdb independently ran MiXCR on the 5' RACE reads; one entry per CDR3 protein. Among around 970,000 distinct CDR3 sequences, roughly 51% were seen once, and the ten largest hold over 20%. V dropped 1 base and J dropped 5 bases, with 8 bases sitting between them. Germline values: CDR1 MNHEY, CDR2 SMNVEV (reference sequence). CDR3 length equals 13 residues. Per-sample PBMC isolation yielded at least 6.5 million cells.

The V and J genes are TRBV27 and TRBJ2-5; D is ambiguous. Specimen: blood. This TCR derives from an older woman in good health. The CDR3 protein is CASSLFLRETQYF. In nucleotides, the CDR3 is TGTGCCAGCAGTTTATTCCTCCGCGAGACCCAGTACTTC.